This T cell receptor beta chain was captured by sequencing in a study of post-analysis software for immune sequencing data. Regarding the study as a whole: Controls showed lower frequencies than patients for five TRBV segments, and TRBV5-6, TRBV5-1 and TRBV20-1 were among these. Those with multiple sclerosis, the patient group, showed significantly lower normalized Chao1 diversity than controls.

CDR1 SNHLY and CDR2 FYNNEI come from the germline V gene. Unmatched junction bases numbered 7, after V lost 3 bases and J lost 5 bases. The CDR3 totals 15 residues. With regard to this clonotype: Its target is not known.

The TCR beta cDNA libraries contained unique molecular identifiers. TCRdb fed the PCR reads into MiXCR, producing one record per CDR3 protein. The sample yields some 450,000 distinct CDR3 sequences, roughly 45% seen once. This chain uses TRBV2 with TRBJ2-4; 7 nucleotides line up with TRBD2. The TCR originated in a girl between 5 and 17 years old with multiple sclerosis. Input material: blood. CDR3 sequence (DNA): TGTGCCAGCAGTGAGACAGTGACTAGCCAAAACATTCAGTACTTC. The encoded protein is CASSETVTSQNIQYF.